Listed here are 4 T cell receptor beta chains from one sample, sequenced in a study of cytomegalovirus exposure and HLA in healthy donors. 60 Vbeta and 13 Jbeta primers were used in PCR. Sequencing used immunoSEQ multiplex PCR; TCRdb keeps in-frame clones, though not all of them. The sample has roughly 120,000 clones; roughly 74% are singletons. Sequences were obtained from PBMCs. The origin of the receptors is a woman aged 50 to 60 in good health and CMV-seropositive.

The chain joins TRBV11-2 to TRBJ2-4; 9 bases align to TRBD1. The CDR3 has 14 amino acids. CDR1 and CDR2 from the germline V gene are SGHAT and FQNNGV. V was pared by 5 bases and J by 6 bases, with 5 bases of the junction left unmatched. CDR3 bases: TGTGCCAGCAGCCTGGGACAGGGTGGAAACATTCAGTACTTC. Its protein product is CASSLGQGGNIQYF.

The chain uses TRBV7-2 and TRBJ1-3; D ambiguous. Trimming removed 3 bases at V and 4 bases at J, with 10 bases between. Germline V gives CDR1 SGHTA, CDR2 FQGNSA. The CDR3 runs to 14 residues. CDR3 DNA: TGTGCCAGCAGCTTGGCCCAACAGGGAAACACCATATATTTT. Protein product: CASSLAQQGNTIYF.

In this sample, this clone turned up a few times. This sequence joins TRBV7-2 and TRBJ1-2; weak D call: TRBD1 (5 bases). Germline CDR1 and CDR2: SGHTA and FQGNSA. The CDR3 is 14 residues long. Trimming removed 2 bases from V and 0 bases from J, with 7 bases in between. CDR3 bases: TGTGCCAGCAGCTTAACAGGCACTAACTATGGCTACACCTTC. Its translation: CASSLTGTNYGYTF.

The table lists this clone with a count of one. This chain links TRBV2 with TRBJ1-2; tentative D call: TRBD1 (5 bases). This CDR3 region has 12 residues. The V and J ends lost 8 bases and 4 bases respectively, with 11 bases between them. The germline gives CDR1 SNHLY, CDR2 FYNNEI. The CDR3 nucleotides read TGTGCCAGCGGGGGGACGGCCTATGGCTACACCTTC. Protein product: CASGGTAYGYTF.